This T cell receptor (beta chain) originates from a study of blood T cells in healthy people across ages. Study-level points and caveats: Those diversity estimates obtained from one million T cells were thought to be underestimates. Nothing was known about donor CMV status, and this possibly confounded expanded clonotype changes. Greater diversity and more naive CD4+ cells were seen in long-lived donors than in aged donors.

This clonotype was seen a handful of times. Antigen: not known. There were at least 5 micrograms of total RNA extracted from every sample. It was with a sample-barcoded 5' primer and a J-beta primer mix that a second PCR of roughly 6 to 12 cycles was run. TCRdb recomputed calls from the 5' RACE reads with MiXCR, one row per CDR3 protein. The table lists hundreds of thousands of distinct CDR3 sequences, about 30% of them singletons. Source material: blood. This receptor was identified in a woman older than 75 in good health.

The CDR3 sequence is CSVEDRGEGYTF. CDR3 in DNA: TGCAGCGTTGAAGACAGGGGAGAGGGCTACACCTTC. The rearrangement joins TRBV29-1 to TRBJ1-2; tentative D call: TRBD1 (6 bases). The CDR3 extends over 12 amino acids. Trimming removed 0 bases at V and 8 bases at J, with 10 bases between. The germline V gene has CDR1 SQVTM and CDR2 ANQGSEA.